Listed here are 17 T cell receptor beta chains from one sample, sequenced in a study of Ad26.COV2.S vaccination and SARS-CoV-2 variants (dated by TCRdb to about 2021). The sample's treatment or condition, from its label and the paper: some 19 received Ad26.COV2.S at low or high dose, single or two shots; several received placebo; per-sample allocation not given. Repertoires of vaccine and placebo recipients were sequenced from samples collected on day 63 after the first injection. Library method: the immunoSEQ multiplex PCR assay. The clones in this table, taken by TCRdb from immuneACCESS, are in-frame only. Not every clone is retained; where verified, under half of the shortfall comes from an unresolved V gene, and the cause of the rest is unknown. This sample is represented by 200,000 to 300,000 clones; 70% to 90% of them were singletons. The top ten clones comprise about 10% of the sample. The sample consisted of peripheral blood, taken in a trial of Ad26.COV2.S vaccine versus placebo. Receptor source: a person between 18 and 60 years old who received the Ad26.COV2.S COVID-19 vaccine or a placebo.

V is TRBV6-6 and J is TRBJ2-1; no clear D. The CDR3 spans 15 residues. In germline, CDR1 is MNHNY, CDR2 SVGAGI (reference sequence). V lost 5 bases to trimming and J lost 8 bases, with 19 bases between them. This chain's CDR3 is CASSTGGSRSHEQFF. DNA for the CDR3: TGTGCCAGCAGTACCGGCGGTTCCCGAAGCCATGAGCAGTTCTTC.

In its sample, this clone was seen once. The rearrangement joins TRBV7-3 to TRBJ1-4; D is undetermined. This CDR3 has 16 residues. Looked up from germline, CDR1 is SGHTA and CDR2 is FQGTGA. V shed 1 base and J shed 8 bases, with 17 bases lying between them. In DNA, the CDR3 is TGTGCCAGCAGCTTAATGACCAAGGGCCAGTTCGAAAAACTGTTTTTT. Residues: CASSLMTKGQFEKLFF.

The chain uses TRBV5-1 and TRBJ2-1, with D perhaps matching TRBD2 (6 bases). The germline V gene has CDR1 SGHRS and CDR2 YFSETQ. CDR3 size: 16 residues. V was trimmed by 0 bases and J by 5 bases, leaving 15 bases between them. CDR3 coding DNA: TGCGCCAGCAGCTTGGGCGCCGGGGGTATGAACAATGAGCAGTTCTTC. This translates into CASSLGAGGMNNEQFF.

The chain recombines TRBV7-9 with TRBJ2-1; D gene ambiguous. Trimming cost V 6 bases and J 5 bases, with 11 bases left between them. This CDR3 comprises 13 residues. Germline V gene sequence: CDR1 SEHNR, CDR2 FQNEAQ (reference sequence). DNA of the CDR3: TGTGCCAGCAGTAAAAACTCTGACAATGAGCAGTTCTTC. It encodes CASSKNSDNEQFF.

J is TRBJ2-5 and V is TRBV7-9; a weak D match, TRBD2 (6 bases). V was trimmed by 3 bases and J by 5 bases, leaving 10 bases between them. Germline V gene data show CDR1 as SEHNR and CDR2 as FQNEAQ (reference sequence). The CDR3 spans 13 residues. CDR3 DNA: TGTGCCAGCAGCTTCGGGGCGGGGGAGACCCAGTACTTC. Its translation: CASSFGAGETQYF.

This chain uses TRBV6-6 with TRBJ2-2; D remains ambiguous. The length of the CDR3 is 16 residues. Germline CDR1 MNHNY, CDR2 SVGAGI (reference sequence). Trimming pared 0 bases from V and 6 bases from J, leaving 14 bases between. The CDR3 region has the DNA TGTGCCAGCAGTTACTCGACCCCGGTAGTCCCCGGGGAGCTGTTTTTT. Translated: CASSYSTPVVPGELFF.

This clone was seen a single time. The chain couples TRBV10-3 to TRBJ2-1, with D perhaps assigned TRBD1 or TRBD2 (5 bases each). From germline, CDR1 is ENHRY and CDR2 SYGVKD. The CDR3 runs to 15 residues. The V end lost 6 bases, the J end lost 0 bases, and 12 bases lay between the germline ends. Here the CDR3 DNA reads TGTGCCATCAGGGGGACCGATAGCTCCTACAATGAGCAGTTCTTC. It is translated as CAIRGTDSSYNEQFF.

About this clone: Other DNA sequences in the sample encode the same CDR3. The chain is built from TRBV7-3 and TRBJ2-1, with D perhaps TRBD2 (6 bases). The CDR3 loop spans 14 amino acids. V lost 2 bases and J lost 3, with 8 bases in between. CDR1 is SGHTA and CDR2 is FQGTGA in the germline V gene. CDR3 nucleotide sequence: TGTGCCAGCAGCTTAGGGGGGAGCTACAATGAGCAGTTCTTC. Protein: CASSLGGSYNEQFF. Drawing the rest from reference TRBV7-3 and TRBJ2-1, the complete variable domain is GAGVSQTPSNKVTEKGKYVELRCDPISGHTALYWYRQSLGQGPEFLIYFQGTGAADDSGLPNDRFFAVRPEGSVSTLKIQRTERGDSAVYLCASSLGGSYNEQFFGPGTRLTVL.

Here the CDR3 DNA reads TGTGCCAGCAGCCCCCGGACAGGGGTCGGAGGTCAGCCCCAGCATTTT. It specifies CASSPRTGVGGQPQHF. The gene calls are TRBV7-8 and TRBJ1-5, with 9 bases aligning to TRBD1. The ends lost 5 bases at V and 6 bases at J; junction bases unmatched: 11. This CDR3 has 16 residues. Germline V lookup: CDR1 SGHVS, CDR2 FQNEAQ.

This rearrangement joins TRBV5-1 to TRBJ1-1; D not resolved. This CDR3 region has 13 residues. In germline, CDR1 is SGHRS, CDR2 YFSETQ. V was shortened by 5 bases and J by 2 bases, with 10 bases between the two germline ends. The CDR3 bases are TGCGCCAGCAGGTTAATGGATAACACTGAAGCTTTCTTT. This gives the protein CASRLMDNTEAFF.

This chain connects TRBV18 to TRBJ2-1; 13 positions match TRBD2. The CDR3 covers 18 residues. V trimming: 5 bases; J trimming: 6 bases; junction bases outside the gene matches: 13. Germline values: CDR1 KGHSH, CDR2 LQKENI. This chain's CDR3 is CASSSRPQGLAGINEQFF. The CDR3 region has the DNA TGTGCCAGCTCATCACGGCCGCAGGGACTAGCGGGGATCAATGAGCAGTTCTTC.

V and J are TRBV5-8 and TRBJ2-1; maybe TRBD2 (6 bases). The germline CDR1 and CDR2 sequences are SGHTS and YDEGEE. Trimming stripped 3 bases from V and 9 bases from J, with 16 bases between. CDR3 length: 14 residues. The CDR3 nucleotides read TGTGCCAGCAGCTCGCTGCGGGATTGGGGTGAGCAGTTCTTC. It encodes CASSSLRDWGEQFF.

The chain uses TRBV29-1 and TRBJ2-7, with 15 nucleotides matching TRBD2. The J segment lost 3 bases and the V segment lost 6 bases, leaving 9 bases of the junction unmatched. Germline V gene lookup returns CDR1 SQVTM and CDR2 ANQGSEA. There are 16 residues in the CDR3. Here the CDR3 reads CSVQGLAGGRSYEQYF. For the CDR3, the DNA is TGCAGCGTCCAGGGACTAGCGGGAGGACGTAGCTACGAGCAGTACTTC.

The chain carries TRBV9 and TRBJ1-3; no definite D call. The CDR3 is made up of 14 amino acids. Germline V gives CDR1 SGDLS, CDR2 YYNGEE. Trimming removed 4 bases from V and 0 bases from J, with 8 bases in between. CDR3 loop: CASSPYSSGNTIYF. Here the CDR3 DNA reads TGTGCCAGCAGCCCTTATAGCTCTGGAAACACCATATATTTT.

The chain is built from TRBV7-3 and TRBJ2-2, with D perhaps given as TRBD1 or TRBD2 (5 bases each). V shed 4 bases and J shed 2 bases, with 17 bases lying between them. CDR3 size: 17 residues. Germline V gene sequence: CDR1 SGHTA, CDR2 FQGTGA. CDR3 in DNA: TGTGCCAGCAGCTACGGCCGGGACGGAATCAACACCGGGGAGCTGTTTTTT. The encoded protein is CASSYGRDGINTGELFF.

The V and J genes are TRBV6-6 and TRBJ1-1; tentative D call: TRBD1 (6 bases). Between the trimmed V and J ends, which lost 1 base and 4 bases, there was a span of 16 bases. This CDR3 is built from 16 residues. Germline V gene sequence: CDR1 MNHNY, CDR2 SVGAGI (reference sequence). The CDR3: CASSYWGSGDRTEAFF. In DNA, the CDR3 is TGTGCCAGCAGTTACTGGGGGTCAGGGGATCGCACTGAAGCTTTCTTT.

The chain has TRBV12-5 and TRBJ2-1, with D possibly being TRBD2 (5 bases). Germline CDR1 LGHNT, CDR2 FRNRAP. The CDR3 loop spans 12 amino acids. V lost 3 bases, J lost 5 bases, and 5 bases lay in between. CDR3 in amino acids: CASGFGDNEQFF. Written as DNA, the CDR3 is TGTGCTAGTGGTTTCGGGGACAATGAGCAGTTCTTC.